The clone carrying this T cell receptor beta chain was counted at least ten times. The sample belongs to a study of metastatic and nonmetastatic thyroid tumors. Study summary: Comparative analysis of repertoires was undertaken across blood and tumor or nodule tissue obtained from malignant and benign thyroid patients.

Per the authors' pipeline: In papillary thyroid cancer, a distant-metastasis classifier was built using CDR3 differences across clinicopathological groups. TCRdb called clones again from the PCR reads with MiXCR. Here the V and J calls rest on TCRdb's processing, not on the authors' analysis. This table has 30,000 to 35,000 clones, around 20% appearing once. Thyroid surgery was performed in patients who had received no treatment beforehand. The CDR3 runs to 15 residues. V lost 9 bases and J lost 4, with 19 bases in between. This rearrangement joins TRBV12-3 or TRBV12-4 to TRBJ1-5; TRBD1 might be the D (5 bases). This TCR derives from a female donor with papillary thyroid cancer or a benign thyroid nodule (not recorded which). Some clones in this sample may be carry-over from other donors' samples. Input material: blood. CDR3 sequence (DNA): TGTGCCAGTCGCCAACCGGGGACTGCGAATCAGCCCCAGCATTTT. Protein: CASRQPGTANQPQHF.